Sequencing of this T cell receptor beta chain was carried out in a study of blood T cell repertoires in COVID-19. In the study overall: COVID-19 samples from acute and convalescent phases originated in the United States, Italy and Spain.

Method: immunoSEQ multiplex PCR; TCRdb's copy keeps in-frame clones and lacks some. The data hold about 190,000 clones, with around 84% observed a single time. Germline CDR1 and CDR2: SGHTA and FQGNSA. The CDR3 sequence is 16 residues long. With V trimmed by 4 bases and J by 2 bases, 6 bases remained unmatched. The sequence was collected from a human donor in a cohort sampled during active COVID-19. This chain joins TRBV7-2 and TRBJ2-2, with TRBD1 matching over 8 bases. The sequenced material came from peripheral blood. CDR3: CASSSRGTGNTGELFF. CDR3 in DNA: TGTGCCAGCAGCTCCCGAGGGACAGGAAACACCGGGGAGCTGTTTTTT.